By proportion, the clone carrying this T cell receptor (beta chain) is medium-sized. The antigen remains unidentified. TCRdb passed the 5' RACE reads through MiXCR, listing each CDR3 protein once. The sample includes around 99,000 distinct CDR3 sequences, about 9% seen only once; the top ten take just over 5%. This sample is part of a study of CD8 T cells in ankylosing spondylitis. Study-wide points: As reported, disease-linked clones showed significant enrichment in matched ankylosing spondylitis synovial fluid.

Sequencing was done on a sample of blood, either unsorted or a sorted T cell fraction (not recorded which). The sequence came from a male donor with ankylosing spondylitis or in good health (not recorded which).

The CDR3 coding sequence is TGTGCCACCAGTGACGGGACAGGGACTCAGCCCCAGCATTTT. Amino acids: CATSDGTGTQPQHF. This rearrangement joins TRBV24-1 to TRBJ1-5; 9 positions match TRBD1. Trimming at V came to 4 bases and at J to 6 bases, leaving 3 bases not matched to a gene. This CDR3 is 14 amino acids long. Germline V gene lookup returns CDR1 KGHDR and CDR2 SFDVKD.